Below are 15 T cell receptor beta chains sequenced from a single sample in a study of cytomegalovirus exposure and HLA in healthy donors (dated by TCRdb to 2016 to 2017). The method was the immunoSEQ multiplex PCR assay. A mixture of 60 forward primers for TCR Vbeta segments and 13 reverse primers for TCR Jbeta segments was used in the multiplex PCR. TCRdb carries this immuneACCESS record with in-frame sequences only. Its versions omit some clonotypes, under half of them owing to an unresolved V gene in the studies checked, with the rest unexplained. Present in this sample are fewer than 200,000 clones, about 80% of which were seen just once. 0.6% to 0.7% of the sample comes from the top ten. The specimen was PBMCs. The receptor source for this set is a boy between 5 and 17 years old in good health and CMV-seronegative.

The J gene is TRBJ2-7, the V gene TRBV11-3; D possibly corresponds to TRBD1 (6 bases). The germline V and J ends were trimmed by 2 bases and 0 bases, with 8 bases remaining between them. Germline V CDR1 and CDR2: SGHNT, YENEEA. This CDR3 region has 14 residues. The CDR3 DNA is TGTGCCAGCAGCTTACAGGGGATCTCCTACGAGCAGTACTTC. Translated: CASSLQGISYEQYF.

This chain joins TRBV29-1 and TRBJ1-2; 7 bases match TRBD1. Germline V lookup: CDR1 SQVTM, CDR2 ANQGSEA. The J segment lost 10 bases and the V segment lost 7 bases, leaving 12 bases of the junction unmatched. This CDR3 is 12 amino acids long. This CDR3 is CSAWDSWSVYTF. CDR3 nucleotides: TGCAGCGCTTGGGACAGTTGGTCTGTCTACACCTTC.

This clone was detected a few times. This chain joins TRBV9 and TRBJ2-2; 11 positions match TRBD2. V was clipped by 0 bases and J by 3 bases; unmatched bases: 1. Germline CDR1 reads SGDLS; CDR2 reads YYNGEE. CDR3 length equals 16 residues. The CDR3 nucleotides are TGTGCCAGCAGCGTAGCACTAGCGGGAGACACCGGGGAGCTGTTTTTT. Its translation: CASSVALAGDTGELFF.

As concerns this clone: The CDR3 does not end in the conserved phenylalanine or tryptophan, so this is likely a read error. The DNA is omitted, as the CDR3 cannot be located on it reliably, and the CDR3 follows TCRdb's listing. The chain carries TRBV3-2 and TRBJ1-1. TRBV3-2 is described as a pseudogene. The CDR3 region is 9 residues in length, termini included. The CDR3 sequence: CASSQDLST.

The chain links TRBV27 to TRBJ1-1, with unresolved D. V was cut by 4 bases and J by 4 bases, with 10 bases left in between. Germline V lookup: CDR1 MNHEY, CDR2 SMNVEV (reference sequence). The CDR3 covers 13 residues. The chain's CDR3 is CASSSGGGTEAFF. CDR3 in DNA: TGTGCCAGCAGTTCCGGTGGTGGCACTGAAGCTTTCTTT.

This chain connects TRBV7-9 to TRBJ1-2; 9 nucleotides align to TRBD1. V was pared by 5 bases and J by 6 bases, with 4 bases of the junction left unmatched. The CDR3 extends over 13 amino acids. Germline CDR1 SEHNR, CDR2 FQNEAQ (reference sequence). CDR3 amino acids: CASSGGTGNGYTF. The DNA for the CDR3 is TGTGCCAGCAGCGGAGGGACAGGGAATGGCTACACCTTC.

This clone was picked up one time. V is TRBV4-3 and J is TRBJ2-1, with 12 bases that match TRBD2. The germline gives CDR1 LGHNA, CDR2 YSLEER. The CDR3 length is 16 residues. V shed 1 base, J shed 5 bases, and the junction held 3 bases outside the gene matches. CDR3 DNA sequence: TGCGCCAGCAGCCAAGCCCGACTAGCGGGAGACAATGAGCAGTTCTTC. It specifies CASSQARLAGDNEQFF.

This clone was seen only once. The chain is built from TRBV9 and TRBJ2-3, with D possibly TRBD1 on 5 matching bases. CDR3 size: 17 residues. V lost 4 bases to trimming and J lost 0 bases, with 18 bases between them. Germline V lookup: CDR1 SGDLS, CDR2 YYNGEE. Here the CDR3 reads CASSSTRVAASTDTQYF. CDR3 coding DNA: TGTGCCAGCAGCTCGACCAGGGTCGCGGCAAGCACAGATACGCAGTATTTT.

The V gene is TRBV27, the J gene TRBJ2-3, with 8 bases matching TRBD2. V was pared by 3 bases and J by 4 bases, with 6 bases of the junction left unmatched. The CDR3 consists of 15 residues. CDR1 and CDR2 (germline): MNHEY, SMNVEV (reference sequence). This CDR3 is CASSFTGGPADTQYF. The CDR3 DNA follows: TGTGCCAGCAGTTTCACGGGGGGGCCCGCAGATACGCAGTATTTT.

CDR3 loop: CASSLPWIGVVTDTQYF. The CDR3 DNA sequence: TGTGCCAGCAGCTTACCTTGGATCGGAGTGGTTACAGATACGCAGTATTTT. The chain is built from TRBV7-8 and TRBJ2-3; D gene uncertain. The CDR3 has 17 residues. V was trimmed by 2 bases and J by 3 bases, leaving 18 bases between them. Germline CDR1 is SGHVS and CDR2 is FQNEAQ. Full variable domain (rest looked up from reference TRBV7-8 and TRBJ2-3): GAGVSQSPRYKVAKRGQDVALRCDPISGHVSLFWYQQALGQGPEFLTYFQNEAQLDKSGLPSDRFFAERPEGSVSTLKIQRTQQEDSAVYLCASSLPWIGVVTDTQYFGPGTRLTVL.

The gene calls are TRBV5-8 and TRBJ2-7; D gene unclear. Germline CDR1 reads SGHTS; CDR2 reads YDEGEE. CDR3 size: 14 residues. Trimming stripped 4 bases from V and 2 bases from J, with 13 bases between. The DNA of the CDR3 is TGTGCCAGCAGCGGGTCAGGTGTACCCTACGAGCAGTACTTC. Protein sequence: CASSGSGVPYEQYF.

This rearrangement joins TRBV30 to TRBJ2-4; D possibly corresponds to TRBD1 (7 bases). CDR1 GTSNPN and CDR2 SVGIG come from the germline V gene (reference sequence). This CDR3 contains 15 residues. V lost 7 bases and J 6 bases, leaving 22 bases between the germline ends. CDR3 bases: TGTGCCTTCGACAGGGTCTTCGTGGGGGGAAACATTCAGTACTTC. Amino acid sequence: CAFDRVFVGGNIQYF.

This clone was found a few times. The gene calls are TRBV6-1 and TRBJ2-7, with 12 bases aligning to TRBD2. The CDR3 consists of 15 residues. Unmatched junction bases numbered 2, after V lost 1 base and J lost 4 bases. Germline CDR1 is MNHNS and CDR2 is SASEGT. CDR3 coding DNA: TGTGCCAGCAGTGAAGGGCTAGCGGGAGGGTACGAGCAGTACTTC. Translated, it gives CASSEGLAGGYEQYF.

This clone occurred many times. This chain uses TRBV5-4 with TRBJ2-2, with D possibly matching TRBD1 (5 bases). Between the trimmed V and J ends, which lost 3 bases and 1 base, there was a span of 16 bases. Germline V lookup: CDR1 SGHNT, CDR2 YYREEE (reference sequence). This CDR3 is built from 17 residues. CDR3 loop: CASSSYRSPMNTGELFF. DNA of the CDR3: TGTGCCAGCAGCTCTTACAGGAGCCCGATGAACACCGGGGAGCTGTTTTTT.

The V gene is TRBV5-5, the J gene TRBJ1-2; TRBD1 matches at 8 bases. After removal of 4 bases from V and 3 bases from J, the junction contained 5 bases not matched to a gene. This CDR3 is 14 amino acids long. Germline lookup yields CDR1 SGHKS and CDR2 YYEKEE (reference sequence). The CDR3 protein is CASSPHRGDYGYTF. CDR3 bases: TGTGCCAGCAGCCCCCACAGGGGGGACTATGGCTACACCTTC.